The clone carrying this T cell receptor beta chain was counted a single time. Antigen unknown. This specimen belongs to a study of cytotoxic CD8 clonotypes in ibrutinib-treated CLL. About the study: Following a median about twelve months of treatment, with a range of 6 to 36, response samples were taken.

Some clones are missing from TCRdb's copy, which holds only in-frame ones; the method was immunoSEQ multiplex PCR. The sample lists 110,000 to 150,000 clones, about 76% occurring once. Regarding the study as a whole: Clonality rose at ibrutinib response and fell back toward baseline at progression.

Trimming pared 6 bases from V and 2 bases from J, leaving 6 bases between. This CDR3 spans 12 amino acids. Germline V gives CDR1 KGHSH, CDR2 LQKENI. This rearrangement joins TRBV18 to TRBJ2-3; the D is unclear. The sequences come from PBMCs, collected after 24 months of ibrutinib treatment. This TCR was sampled from a human donor with chronic lymphocytic leukemia. Here the CDR3 reads CASSPYTDTQYF. The DNA of the CDR3 is TGTGCCAGCTCCCCGTACACAGATACGCAGTATTTT.